Detailed here is one T cell receptor (beta chain). The sample contains more than one DNA sequence encoding this CDR3. The record originates from a study of cytomegalovirus exposure and HLA in healthy donors. As for the study in general: Membership in the Caucasian-associated ancestry cluster was found for about four fifths of approximately 400 genotyped donors.

CDR3 length equals 15 residues. CDR1 is SEHNR, CDR2 FQNEAQ, per germline (reference sequence). V lost 7 bases, J lost 2 bases, and 10 bases stayed unmatched. PCR was performed using 60 Vbeta and 13 Jbeta primers. Per the authors' pipeline: Roughly 73 million unique TCR beta chains, some 10 million of them shared, were counted by a later analysis. Measured with immunoSEQ multiplex PCR; TCRdb has only the in-frame clones, and not every one. V and J calls and clone size are those listed in that table; D and trimming were worked out from the DNA. The repertoire has approximately 150,000 clones, 73% of them found once; the top ten carry 5.4%.

This chain uses TRBV7-9 with TRBJ2-5, with 7 bases matching TRBD2. The sequencing sample was made of PBMCs. The receptor comes from a woman between 18 and 29 years old in good health and CMV-seropositive. The DNA for the CDR3 is TGTGCCAGCAATAATGGGGCTAGCGGACAAGAGACCCAGTACTTC. Encoded protein: CASNNGASGQETQYF.